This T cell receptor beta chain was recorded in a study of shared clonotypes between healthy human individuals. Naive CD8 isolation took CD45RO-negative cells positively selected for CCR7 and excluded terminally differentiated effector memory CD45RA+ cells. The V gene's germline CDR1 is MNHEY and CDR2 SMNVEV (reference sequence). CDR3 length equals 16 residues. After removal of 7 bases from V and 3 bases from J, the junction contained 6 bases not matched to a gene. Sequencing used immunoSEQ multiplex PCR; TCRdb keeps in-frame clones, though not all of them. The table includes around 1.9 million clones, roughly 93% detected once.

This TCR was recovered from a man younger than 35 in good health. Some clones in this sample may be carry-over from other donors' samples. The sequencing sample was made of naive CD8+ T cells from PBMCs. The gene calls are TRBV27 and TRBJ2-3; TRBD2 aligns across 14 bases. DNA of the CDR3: TGTGCCAGCAAATCGGGACTAGCGGGAGCGACAGATACGCAGTATTTT. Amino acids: CASKSGLAGATDTQYF.